This TCR beta chain emerged from a study of control samples from healthy donors and cancer patients. The table came from immunoSEQ multiplex PCR; TCRdb's copy has only in-frame clones and leaves some out. This sample carries 200,000 or so clones, just under 95% of them seen once, and the ten largest clones take roughly 1.6%. The CDR3 contains 13 residues. Losses at the gene ends were 5 bases for V and 9 bases for J; bases not matched to a gene: 9. From germline, CDR1 is SGHVS and CDR2 FQNEAQ. The sample comprised blood. The sequence derives from a man between 45 and 60 years old in good health. The chain recombines TRBV7-8 with TRBJ1-2, with TRBD1 matching over 7 bases. CDR3 amino acids: CASSPMTGTSYTF. For the CDR3, the DNA is TGTGCCAGCAGCCCGATGACAGGGACGAGCTACACCTTC.